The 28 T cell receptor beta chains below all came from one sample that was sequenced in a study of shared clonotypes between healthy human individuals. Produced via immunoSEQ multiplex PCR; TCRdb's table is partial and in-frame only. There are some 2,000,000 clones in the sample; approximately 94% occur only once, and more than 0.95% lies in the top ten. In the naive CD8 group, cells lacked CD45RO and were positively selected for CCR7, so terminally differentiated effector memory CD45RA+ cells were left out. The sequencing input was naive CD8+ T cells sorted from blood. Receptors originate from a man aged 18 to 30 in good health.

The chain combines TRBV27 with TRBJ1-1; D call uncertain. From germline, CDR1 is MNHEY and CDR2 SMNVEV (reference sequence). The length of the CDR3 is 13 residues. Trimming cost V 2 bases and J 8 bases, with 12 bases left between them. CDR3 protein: CASSLVENREAFF. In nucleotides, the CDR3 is TGTGCCAGCAGTTTAGTGGAAAACCGCGAAGCTTTCTTT.

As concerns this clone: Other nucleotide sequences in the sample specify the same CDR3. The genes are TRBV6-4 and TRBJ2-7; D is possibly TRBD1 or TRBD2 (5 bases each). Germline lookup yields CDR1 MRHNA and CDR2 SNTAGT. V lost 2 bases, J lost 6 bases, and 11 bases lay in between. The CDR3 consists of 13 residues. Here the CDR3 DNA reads TGTGCCAGCAGTGACACGGGGACGGGCGAGCAGTACTTC. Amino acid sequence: CASSDTGTGEQYF.

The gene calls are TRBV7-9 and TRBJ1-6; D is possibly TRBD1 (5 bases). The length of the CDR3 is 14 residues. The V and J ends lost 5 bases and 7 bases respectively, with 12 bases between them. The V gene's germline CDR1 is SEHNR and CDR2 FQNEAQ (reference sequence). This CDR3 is CASSGGIGNSPLHF. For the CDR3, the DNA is TGTGCCAGCAGCGGGGGGATCGGGAATTCACCCCTCCACTTT. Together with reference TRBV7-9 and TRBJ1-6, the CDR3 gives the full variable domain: DTGVSQNPRHKITKRGQNVTFRCDPISEHNRLYWYRQTLGQGPEFLTYFQNEAQLEKSRLLSDRFSAERPKGSFSTLEIQRTEQGDSAMYLCASSGGIGNSPLHFGNGTRLTVT.

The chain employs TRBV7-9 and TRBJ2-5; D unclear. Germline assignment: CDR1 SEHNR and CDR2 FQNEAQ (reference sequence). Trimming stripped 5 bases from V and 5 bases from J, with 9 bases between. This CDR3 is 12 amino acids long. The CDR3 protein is CASSPGLETQYF. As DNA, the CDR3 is TGTGCCAGCAGCCCCGGCTTGGAGACCCAGTACTTC.

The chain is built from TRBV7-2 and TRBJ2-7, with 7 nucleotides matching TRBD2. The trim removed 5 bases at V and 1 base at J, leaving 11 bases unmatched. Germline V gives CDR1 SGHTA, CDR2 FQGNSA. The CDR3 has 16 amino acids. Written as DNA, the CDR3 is TGTGCCAGCAGCCTAGGGCTAGCGGTGGCATCCTACGAGCAGTACTTC. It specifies CASSLGLAVASYEQYF.

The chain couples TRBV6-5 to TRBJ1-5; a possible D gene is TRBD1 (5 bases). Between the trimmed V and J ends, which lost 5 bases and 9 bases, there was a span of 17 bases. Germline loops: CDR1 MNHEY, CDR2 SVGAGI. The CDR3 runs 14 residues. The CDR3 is CASSPIVGGTPQHF. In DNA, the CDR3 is TGTGCCAGCAGTCCGATAGTGGGAGGGACGCCCCAGCATTTT.

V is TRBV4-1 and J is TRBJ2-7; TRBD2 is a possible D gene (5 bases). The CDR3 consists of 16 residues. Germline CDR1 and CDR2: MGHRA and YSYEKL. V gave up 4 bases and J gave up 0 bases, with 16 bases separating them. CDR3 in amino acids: CASSLKATGSSYEQYF. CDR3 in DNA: TGCGCCAGCAGCCTCAAGGCCACTGGGAGCTCCTACGAGCAGTACTTC.

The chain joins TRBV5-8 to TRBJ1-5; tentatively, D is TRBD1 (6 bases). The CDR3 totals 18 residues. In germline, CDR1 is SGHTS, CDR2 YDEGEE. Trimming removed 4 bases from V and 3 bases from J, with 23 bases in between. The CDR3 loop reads CASSLWGTGTPNNQPQHF. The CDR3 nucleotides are TGTGCCAGCAGCCTCTGGGGGACCGGGACACCCAACAATCAGCCCCAGCATTTT.

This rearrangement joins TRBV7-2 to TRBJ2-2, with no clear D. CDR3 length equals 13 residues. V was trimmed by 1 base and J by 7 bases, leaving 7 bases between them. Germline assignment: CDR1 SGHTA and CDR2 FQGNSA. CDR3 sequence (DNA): TGTGCCAGCAGCTTAGACTGGAACGGGGAGCTGTTTTTT. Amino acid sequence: CASSLDWNGELFF.

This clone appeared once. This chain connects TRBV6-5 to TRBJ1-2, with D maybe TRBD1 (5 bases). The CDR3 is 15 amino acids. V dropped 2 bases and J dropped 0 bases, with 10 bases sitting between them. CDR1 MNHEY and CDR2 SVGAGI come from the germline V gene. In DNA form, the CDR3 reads TGTGCCAGCAGTTACAATATAGGGGCTAACTATGGCTACACCTTC. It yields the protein CASSYNIGANYGYTF.

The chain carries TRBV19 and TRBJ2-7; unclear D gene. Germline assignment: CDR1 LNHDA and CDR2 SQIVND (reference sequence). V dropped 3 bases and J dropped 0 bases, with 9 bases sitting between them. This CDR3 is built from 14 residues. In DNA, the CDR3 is TGTGCCAGTAGTATGATAGGCGGCTCCTACGAGCAGTACTTC. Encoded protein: CASSMIGGSYEQYF.

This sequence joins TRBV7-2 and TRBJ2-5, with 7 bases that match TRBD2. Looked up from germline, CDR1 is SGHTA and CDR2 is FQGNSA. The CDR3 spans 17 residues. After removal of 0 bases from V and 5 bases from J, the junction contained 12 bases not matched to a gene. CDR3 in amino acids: CASSLAPILRGSETQYF. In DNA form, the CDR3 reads TGTGCCAGCAGCTTAGCCCCAATACTACGCGGGAGTGAGACCCAGTACTTC.

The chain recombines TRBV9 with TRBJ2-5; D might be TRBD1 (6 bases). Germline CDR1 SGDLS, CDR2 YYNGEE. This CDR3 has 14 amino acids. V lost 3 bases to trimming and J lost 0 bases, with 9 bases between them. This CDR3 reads CASSAGQHQETQYF. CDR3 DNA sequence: TGTGCCAGCAGCGCCGGACAGCACCAAGAGACCCAGTACTTC.

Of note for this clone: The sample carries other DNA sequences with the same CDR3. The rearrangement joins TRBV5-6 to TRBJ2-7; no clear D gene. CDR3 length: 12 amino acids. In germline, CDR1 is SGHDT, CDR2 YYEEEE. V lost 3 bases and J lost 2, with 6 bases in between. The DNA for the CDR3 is TGTGCCAGCAGCTCAGAAGCCTACGAGCAGTACTTC. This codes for CASSSEAYEQYF.

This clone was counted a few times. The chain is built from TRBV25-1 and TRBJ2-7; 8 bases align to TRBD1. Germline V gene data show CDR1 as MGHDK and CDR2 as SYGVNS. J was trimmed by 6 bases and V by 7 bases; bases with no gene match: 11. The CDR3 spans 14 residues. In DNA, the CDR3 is TGTGCCAGCACCCCGGACAGGGACCGCTTCGAGCAGTACTTC. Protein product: CASTPDRDRFEQYF.

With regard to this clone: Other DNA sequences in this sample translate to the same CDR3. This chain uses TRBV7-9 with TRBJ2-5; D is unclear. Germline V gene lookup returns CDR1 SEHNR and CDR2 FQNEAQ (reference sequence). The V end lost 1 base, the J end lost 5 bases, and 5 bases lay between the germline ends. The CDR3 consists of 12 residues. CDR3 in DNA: TGTGCCAGCAGCTTAGAGAGGGAGACCCAGTACTTC. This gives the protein CASSLERETQYF.

The CDR3 protein is CASISSGYYGYTF. The CDR3 bases are TGTGCCAGCATTTCCAGCGGATACTATGGCTACACCTTC. This chain uses TRBV2 with TRBJ1-2; D is uncertain. The V end lost 7 bases, the J end lost 3 bases, and 12 bases lay between the germline ends. The CDR3 is 13 amino acids. Germline CDR1 reads SNHLY; CDR2 reads FYNNEI. Looking up the rest from reference TRBV2 and TRBJ1-2 gives the full variable domain: EPEVTQTPSHQVTQMGQEVILRCVPISNHLYFYWYRQILGQKVEFLVSFYNNEISEKSEIFDDQFSVERPDGSNFTLKIRSTKLEDSAMYFCASISSGYYGYTFGSGTRLTVV.

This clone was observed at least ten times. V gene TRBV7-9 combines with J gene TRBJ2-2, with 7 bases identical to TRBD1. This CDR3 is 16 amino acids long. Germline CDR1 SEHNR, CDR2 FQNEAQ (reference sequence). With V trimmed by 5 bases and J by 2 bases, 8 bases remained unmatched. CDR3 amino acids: CASSPTGAKNTGELFF. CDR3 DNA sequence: TGTGCCAGCAGCCCAACAGGGGCGAAAAACACCGGGGAGCTGTTTTTT.

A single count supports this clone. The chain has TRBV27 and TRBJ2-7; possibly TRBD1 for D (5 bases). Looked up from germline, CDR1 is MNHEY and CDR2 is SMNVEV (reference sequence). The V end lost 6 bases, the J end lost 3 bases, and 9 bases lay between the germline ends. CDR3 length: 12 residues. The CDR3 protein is CASRSGFYEQYF. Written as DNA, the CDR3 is TGTGCCAGCAGATCAGGGTTCTACGAGCAGTACTTC.

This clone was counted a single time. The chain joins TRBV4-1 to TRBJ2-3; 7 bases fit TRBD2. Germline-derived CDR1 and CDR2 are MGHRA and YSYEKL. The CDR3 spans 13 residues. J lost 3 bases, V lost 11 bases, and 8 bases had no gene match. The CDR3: CACGGRITDTQYF. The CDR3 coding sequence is TGCGCCTGCGGCGGGAGAATTACAGATACGCAGTATTTT.

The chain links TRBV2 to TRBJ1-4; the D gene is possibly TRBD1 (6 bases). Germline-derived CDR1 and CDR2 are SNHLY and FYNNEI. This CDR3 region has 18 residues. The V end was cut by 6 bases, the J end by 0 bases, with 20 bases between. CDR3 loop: CASSLVEGGLATNEKLFF. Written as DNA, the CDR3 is TGTGCCAGCAGCCTCGTGGAGGGGGGTCTTGCAACTAATGAAAAACTGTTTTTT. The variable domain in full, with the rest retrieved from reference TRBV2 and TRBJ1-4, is EPEVTQTPSHQVTQMGQEVILRCVPISNHLYFYWYRQILGQKVEFLVSFYNNEISEKSEIFDDQFSVERPDGSNFTLKIRSTKLEDSAMYFCASSLVEGGLATNEKLFFGSGTQLSVL.

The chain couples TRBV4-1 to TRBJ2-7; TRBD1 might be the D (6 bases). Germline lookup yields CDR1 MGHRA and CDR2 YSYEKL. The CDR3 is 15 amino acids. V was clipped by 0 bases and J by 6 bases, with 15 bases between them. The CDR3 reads CASSQDGTGFSEQYF. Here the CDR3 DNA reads TGCGCCAGCAGCCAAGATGGTACAGGGTTTAGCGAGCAGTACTTC.

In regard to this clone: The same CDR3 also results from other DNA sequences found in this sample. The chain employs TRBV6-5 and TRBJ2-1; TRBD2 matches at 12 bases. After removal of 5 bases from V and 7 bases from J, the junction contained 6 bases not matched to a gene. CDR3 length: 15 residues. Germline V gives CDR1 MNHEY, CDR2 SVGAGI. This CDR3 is CASSPLAGGRNEQFF. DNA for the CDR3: TGTGCCAGCAGTCCCCTAGCGGGAGGGCGTAATGAGCAGTTCTTC.

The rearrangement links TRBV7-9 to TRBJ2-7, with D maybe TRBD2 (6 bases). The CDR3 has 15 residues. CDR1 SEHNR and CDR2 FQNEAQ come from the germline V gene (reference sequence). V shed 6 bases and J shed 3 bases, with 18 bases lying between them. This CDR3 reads CASSFSGWGDYEQYF. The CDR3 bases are TGTGCCAGCAGTTTCTCAGGTTGGGGGGACTACGAGCAGTACTTC.

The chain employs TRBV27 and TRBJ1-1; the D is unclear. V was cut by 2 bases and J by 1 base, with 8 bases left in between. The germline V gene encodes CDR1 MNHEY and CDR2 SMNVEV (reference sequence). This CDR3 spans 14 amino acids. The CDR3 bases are TGTGCCAGCAGTTTAAAACAGACGAACACTGAAGCTTTCTTT. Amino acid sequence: CASSLKQTNTEAFF.

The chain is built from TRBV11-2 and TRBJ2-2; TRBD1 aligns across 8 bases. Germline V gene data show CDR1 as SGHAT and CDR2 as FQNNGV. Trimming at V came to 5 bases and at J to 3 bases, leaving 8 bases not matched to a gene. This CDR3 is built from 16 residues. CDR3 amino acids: CASSLGQGRDTGELFF. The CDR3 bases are TGTGCCAGCAGCCTCGGACAGGGTCGGGACACCGGGGAGCTGTTTTTT. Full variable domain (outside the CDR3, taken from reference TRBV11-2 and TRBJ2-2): EAGVAQSPRYKIIEKRQSVAFWCNPISGHATLYWYQQILGQGPKLLIQFQNNGVVDDSQLPKDRFSAERLKGVDSTLKIQPAKLEDSAVYLCASSLGQGRDTGELFFGEGSRLTVL.

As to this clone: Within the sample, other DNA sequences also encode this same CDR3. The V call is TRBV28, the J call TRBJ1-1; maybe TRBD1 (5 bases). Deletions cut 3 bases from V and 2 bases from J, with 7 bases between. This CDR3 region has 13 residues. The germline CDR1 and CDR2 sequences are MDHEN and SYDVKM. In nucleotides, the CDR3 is TGTGCCAGCAGTTTTAGGGGAAACACTGAAGCTTTCTTT. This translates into CASSFRGNTEAFF.

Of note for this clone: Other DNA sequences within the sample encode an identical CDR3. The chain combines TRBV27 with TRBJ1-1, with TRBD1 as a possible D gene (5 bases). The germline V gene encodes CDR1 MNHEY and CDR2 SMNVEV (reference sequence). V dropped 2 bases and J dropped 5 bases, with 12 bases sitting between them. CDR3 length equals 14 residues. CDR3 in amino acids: CASSLRQGGTEAFF. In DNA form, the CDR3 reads TGTGCCAGCAGTTTACGGCAGGGTGGTACTGAAGCTTTCTTT.